This TCR beta chain was found in a study of identical twins. TCRdb re-derived calls from the 5' RACE reads in MiXCR, one entry per CDR3 protein. The sample lists more than 1.5 million distinct CDR3 sequences, less than 40% seen once, with over 0.25% in the top ten. V was cut by 2 bases and J by 9 bases, with 11 bases left in between. This CDR3 has 12 amino acids. CDR1 is DFQATT and CDR2 is SNEGSKA in the germline V gene (reference sequence). The V call is TRBV20-1, the J call TRBJ2-1; D unresolved. The receptor was isolated from a newborn girl in good health. What was sequenced was cord blood. CDR3 sequence (DNA): TGCAGTGCTAGATCCGGGCCGGGTGAGCAGTTCTTC. It is translated as CSARSGPGEQFF.